Following are 11 T cell receptor beta chains from one sample sequenced in a study of vaccination and CD4 T cells after COVID-19. These receptors lack a known antigen. Treatment: approximately 9-day PBMC culture with coronavirus spike peptide pools or control peptides (ViraFEST assay). Collection of the unexposed donor's CD4+ T cells took place before the COVID-19 pandemic (2011-2018). Sequencing of DNA taken from cultured CD4+ T cells relied on the Oncomine TCR Beta short-read assay. The template was genomic DNA from cultured CD4+ T cells. Via MiXCR, TCRdb re-called the PCR reads, giving one row per CDR3 protein. The sample consists of over 8,500 distinct CDR3 sequences, 28% of them appearing once. Sample: CD4+ T cells from blood, cultured in vitro. The receptors here all came from a human donor in good health.

The genes are TRBV7-9 and TRBJ1-1, with D hard to call. The CDR3 is made up of 14 amino acids. V was shortened by 1 base and J by 7 bases, with 13 bases between the two germline ends. Germline values: CDR1 SEHNR, CDR2 FQNEAQ (reference sequence). CDR3 nucleotide sequence: TGTGCCAGCAGCTTAGTTCTGAGTACGGGTGAAGCTTTCTTT. Amino acid sequence: CASSLVLSTGEAFF. Variable domain in full (rest from reference TRBV7-9 and TRBJ1-1): DTGVSQNPRHKITKRGQNVTFRCDPISEHNRLYWYRQTLGQGPEFLTYFQNEAQLEKSRLLSDRFSAERPKGSFSTLEIQRTEQGDSAMYLCASSLVLSTGEAFFGQGTRLTVV.

The rearrangement links TRBV14 to TRBJ2-2; the D is unclear. CDR1 SGHDN and CDR2 FVKESK come from the germline V gene. The V end was cut by 2 bases, the J end by 8 bases, with 12 bases between. The CDR3 extends over 14 amino acids. CDR3 sequence reads: CASSQSGLSGELFF. The CDR3 DNA is TGTGCCAGCAGCCAATCAGGATTGTCTGGGGAGCTGTTTTTT.

This clonotype was seen only a few times. This chain joins TRBV30 and TRBJ1-2; D is unclear. CDR1 and CDR2 from the germline V gene are GTSNPN and SVGIG (reference sequence). This CDR3 contains 11 residues. V was clipped by 5 bases and J by 8 bases, with 12 bases between them. CDR3 region: CAWAWGGGYTF. Here the CDR3 DNA reads TGTGCCTGGGCGTGGGGTGGAGGCTACACCTTC.

The chain couples TRBV5-4 to TRBJ1-2; TRBD1 matches 7 bases. The CDR3 is 14 residues long. The V and J ends lost 5 bases and 4 bases, in that order; junction bases with no gene match: 8. Germline V gives CDR1 SGHNT, CDR2 YYREEE (reference sequence). The CDR3 DNA follows: TGTGCCAGCAGGTATACAGGGGACGGCTATGGCTACACCTTC. Protein: CASRYTGDGYGYTF.

The chain uses TRBV10-3 and TRBJ2-3; the D gene could be TRBD1 or TRBD2 (5 bases each). Germline CDR1 and CDR2: ENHRY and SYGVKD. CDR3 length equals 15 residues. V lost 0 bases and J lost 5, with 12 bases in between. The CDR3 bases are TGTGCCATCAGTGAGTCGATCAGGGACGGAGATACGCAGTATTTT. As protein: CAISESIRDGDTQYF.

Sample share makes this clonotype medium-sized. The genes are TRBV20-1 and TRBJ1-2; D unresolved. The CDR3 length is 15 residues. Trimming removed 2 bases at V and 4 bases at J, with 17 bases between. Germline V gene data show CDR1 as DFQATT and CDR2 as SNEGSKA (reference sequence). The CDR3 loop reads CSARRTGRGAYGYTF. CDR3 coding DNA: TGCAGTGCTAGACGGACGGGCCGGGGAGCCTATGGCTACACCTTC.

The genes are TRBV6-2 or TRBV6-3 and TRBJ2-1; the D is unclear. Germline lookup yields CDR1 MNHEY and CDR2 SVGEGT. Trimming left V 0 bases short and J 12 bases short, with 9 bases between. There are 12 residues in the CDR3. DNA of the CDR3: TGTGCCAGCAGTTACTCTTCCTTGCTGCAGTTCTTC. This encodes CASSYSSLLQFF.

This clonotype came up a few times. The chain is built from TRBV28 and TRBJ1-2; no clear D. CDR1 and CDR2 (germline): MDHEN, SYDVKM. The CDR3 sequence is 13 residues long. Deletions cut 10 bases from V and 4 bases from J, with 16 bases between. CDR3 residues: CATLPDRGYGYTF. CDR3 nucleotide sequence: TGTGCCACCCTCCCAGACCGAGGCTATGGCTACACCTTC.

This clonotype occurred a few times. J is TRBJ2-5 and V is TRBV7-9, with TRBD2 matching 10 bases. The CDR3 is 18 amino acids. Per the germline V gene, CDR1 is SEHNR and CDR2 is FQNEAQ (reference sequence). The trim removed 0 bases at V and 2 bases at J, leaving 9 bases unmatched. This CDR3 reads CASSLAPWASGSQETQYF. Written as DNA, the CDR3 is TGTGCCAGCAGCTTAGCACCTTGGGCTAGCGGGAGTCAAGAGACCCAGTACTTC.

In this sample, this clonotype turned up a few times. This rearrangement joins TRBV6-1 to TRBJ1-5, with TRBD1 identical over 7 bases. CDR1 and CDR2 from the germline V gene are MNHNS and SASEGT. The CDR3 consists of 13 residues. Unmatched junction bases numbered 2, after V lost 8 bases and J lost 1 base. The CDR3 DNA follows: TGTGCCAGCCGACAGGGAAGCAATCAGCCCCAGCATTTT. It yields the protein CASRQGSNQPQHF.

This chain uses TRBV29-1 with TRBJ2-2; D might be TRBD1 or TRBD2, each matching 5 bases. V shed 4 bases and J shed 4 bases, with 16 bases lying between them. The CDR3 runs 15 residues. The germline V gene has CDR1 SQVTM and CDR2 ANQGSEA. CDR3 protein: CSVAEGSASTGELFF. The CDR3 DNA reads as TGCAGCGTTGCCGAGGGGAGCGCTAGCACCGGGGAGCTGTTTTTT.